These 11 T cell receptor beta chains were sequenced from one sample in a study of T cell repertoires in cytomegalovirus infection. MiXCR, run by TCRdb on the reads, gives a single entry per CDR3 protein. The sample yields some 400,000 distinct CDR3 sequences, about 33% seen once. The sample comprised PBMCs. Receptors originate from a human donor in good health (CMV status not recorded). Some clones in this sample may be carry-over from other donors' samples.

V usage is TRBV10-2 and J usage is TRBJ2-1, with 12 bases identical to TRBD2. The CDR3 extends over 18 amino acids. After removal of 2 bases from V and 7 bases from J, the junction contained 12 bases not matched to a gene. The germline CDR1 and CDR2 sequences are WSHSY and SAAADI. Written as DNA, the CDR3 is TGCGCCAGCAGTGAGACGGGGCTAGCGGGGGGGCCGCGGAATGAGCAGTTCTTC. As protein: CASSETGLAGGPRNEQFF.

This rearrangement joins TRBV14 to TRBJ1-1; unclear D gene. The CDR3 runs to 16 residues. Trimming took 3 bases from V and 5 from J, leaving 19 bases between them. CDR1 SGHDN and CDR2 FVKESK come from the germline V gene. The CDR3 reads CASSHPPPGWETEAFF. The CDR3 region has the DNA TGTGCCAGCAGCCACCCCCCCCCGGGATGGGAGACTGAAGCTTTCTTT.

This clonotype was counted a few times. J is TRBJ2-3 and V is TRBV18, with TRBD1 as a possible D gene (5 bases). Germline CDR1 reads KGHSH; CDR2 reads LQKENI. The V gene lost 1 base and the J gene lost 1 base, with 12 bases spanning the gap. This CDR3 has 16 residues. Here the CDR3 reads CASSPLDRPRTDTQYF. DNA of the CDR3: TGTGCCAGCTCACCACTAGACAGACCTCGCACAGATACGCAGTATTTT.

This chain joins TRBV3-1 and TRBJ1-2; D is ambiguous. The V gene's germline CDR1 is LGHDT and CDR2 YNNKEL (reference sequence). V was shortened by 2 bases and J by 3 bases, with 10 bases between the two germline ends. CDR3 length: 14 amino acids. This CDR3 is CASSQPGPYYGYTF. The CDR3 bases are TGTGCCAGCAGCCAACCGGGCCCTTACTATGGCTACACCTTC. Together with reference TRBV3-1 and TRBJ1-2, the CDR3 gives the full variable domain: DTAVSQTPKYLVTQMGNDKSIKCEQNLGHDTMYWYKQDSKKFLKIMFSYNNKELIINETVPNRFSPKSPDKAHLNLHINSLELGDSAVYFCASSQPGPYYGYTFGSGTRLTVV.

This clonotype occurred many times. The chain joins TRBV7-6 to TRBJ1-6, with D hard to call. The V gene lost 5 bases and the J gene lost 6 bases, with 17 bases spanning the gap. This CDR3 is built from 16 residues. Germline V gene data show CDR1 as SGHVS and CDR2 as FNYEAQ. The CDR3 protein is CASSPLVGSINSPLHF. The CDR3 DNA follows: TGTGCCAGCAGCCCCTTAGTCGGGTCCATTAATTCACCCCTCCACTTT.

The chain employs TRBV6-6 and TRBJ1-2; D is perhaps TRBD1 (5 bases). The CDR3 is made up of 15 amino acids. V lost 0 bases and J lost 8, with 16 bases in between. From germline, CDR1 is MNHNY and CDR2 SVGAGI (reference sequence). CDR3 protein: CASSYSTIGEDGYTF. CDR3 sequence (DNA): TGTGCCAGCAGTTACTCGACGATAGGGGAGGACGGCTACACCTTC.

This clonotype was seen repeatedly, ten times or more. The chain recombines TRBV7-2 with TRBJ1-1; maybe TRBD1 (5 bases). Between the trimmed V and J ends, which lost 4 bases and 4 bases, there was a span of 7 bases. This CDR3 has 12 amino acids. In germline, CDR1 is SGHTA, CDR2 FQGNSA. CDR3 coding DNA: TGTGCCAGCAGCTGGGGGGGCACTGAAGCTTTCTTT. It yields the protein CASSWGGTEAFF. Using reference TRBV7-2 and TRBJ1-1 for the parts outside the CDR3, the full variable domain is GAGVSQSPSNKVTEKGKDVELRCDPISGHTALYWYRQSLGQGLEFLIYFQGNSAPDKSGLPSDRFSAERTGGSVSTLTIQRTQQEDSAVYLCASSWGGTEAFFGQGTRLTVV.

This clonotype appeared a few times. The V call is TRBV7-9, the J call TRBJ1-5, with D perhaps matching TRBD1 (6 bases). V lost 3 bases and J lost 7, with 13 bases in between. Germline loops: CDR1 SEHNR, CDR2 FQNEAQ (reference sequence). The CDR3 contains 14 residues. DNA of the CDR3: TGTGCCAGCAGCTTCGGGGGGCTCTGGCAGCCCCAGCATTTT. It codes for CASSFGGLWQPQHF.

With respect to this clonotype: Without the conserved terminal phenylalanine or tryptophan, this CDR3 likely stems from a read error. No DNA is shown, since the ends of the CDR3 on it are uncertain; the CDR3 is the one TCRdb lists. The chain uses TRBV7-8 and TRBJ1-1; the DNA was not used to check the table's D call, TRBD1. The germline gives CDR1 SGHVS, CDR2 FQNEAQ. The CDR3 length equals 16 residues, ends included. This chain's CDR3 is CASSFALGTGNTESFL.

Comment on this clonotype: One junction end does not reproduce the germline sequence, and a read error may be involved. The chain employs TRBV7-7 and TRBJ2-7, with no clear D. Germline assignment: CDR1 SSHAT and CDR2 FNYEAQ (reference sequence). CDR3 length equals 14 residues. The chain's CDR3 is CASSLRVDVDEQYF. For the CDR3, the DNA is TGTGCTAGCAGCTTAAGGGTGGACGTAGACGAGCAGTACTTC.

This clonotype came up many times. The V gene is TRBV28, the J gene TRBJ2-7, with D tentatively TRBD1 or TRBD2 (5 bases each). Looked up from germline, CDR1 is MDHEN and CDR2 is SYDVKM. The V end lost 7 bases, the J end lost 6 bases, and 19 bases lay between the germline ends. There are 14 residues in the CDR3. The CDR3 nucleotides read TGTGCCAGCAAATGGGGGATCCAGGCCGGCGAGCAGTACTTC. Translation gives CASKWGIQAGEQYF.